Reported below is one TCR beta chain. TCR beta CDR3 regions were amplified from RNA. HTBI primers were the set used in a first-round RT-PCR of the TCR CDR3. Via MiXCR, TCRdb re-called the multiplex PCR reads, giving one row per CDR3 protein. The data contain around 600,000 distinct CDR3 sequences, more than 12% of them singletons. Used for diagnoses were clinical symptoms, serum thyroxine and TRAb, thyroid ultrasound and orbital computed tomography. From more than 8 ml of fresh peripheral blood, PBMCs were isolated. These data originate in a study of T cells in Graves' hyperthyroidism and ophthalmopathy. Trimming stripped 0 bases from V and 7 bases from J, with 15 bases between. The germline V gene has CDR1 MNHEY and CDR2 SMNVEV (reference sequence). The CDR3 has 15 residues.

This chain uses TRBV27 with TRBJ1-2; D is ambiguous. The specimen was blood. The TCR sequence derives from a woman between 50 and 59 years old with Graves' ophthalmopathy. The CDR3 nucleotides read TGTGCCAGCAGTTTATCGGTGATTGGGGTGGGTGGCTACACCTTC. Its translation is CASSLSVIGVGGYTF.